This TCR beta chain was found in a study of T cells in Graves' hyperthyroidism and ophthalmopathy. General study findings and limits: Most clonotypes expanded in the thyroid (above 0.001) were also present in blood.

The CDR3 has 12 amino acids. Trimming left V 7 bases short and J 5 bases short, with 12 bases between. Germline CDR1 is SGHRS and CDR2 is YFSETQ. This clonotype was counted at least ten times. Its specificity is unknown. It was considered stable Graves' hyperthyroidism when ophthalmopathy did not progress within 18 months. Each 10 ml fresh peripheral blood draw supplied the PBMCs. Amplification targeted TCR beta CDR3 regions from RNA transcripts. The HTBI primer set was used in a first-round RT-PCR of the TCR CDR3. TCRdb processed the multiplex PCR reads anew with MiXCR; each CDR3 protein has one entry. The sample holds around 600,000 distinct CDR3 sequences, more than 15% seen once.

Material for sequencing was blood. The chain carries TRBV5-1 and TRBJ1-1; D is unresolved. The clonotype was recovered from a woman aged 25-40 years with Graves' hyperthyroidism. CDR3 DNA sequence: TGCGCCAGCCGGTTCGGAGGGACTGAAGCTTTCTTT. Its translation is CASRFGGTEAFF.